This paragraph reports one T cell receptor beta chain. Its antigen is unknown. This entry is derived from a study of CXCR3-negative and CXCR3-positive naive CD8 T cells. Across the study: Total TRB output reached some 130 million reads, about 1.5 +/- 0.3 million per library. Study-level points and caveats: Researchers report that CXCR3-positive naive cells carry more hydrophobic TRB CDR3s than CXCR3-negative naive cells.

The CDR3 is 17 residues long. CDR1 and CDR2 from the germline V gene are SGHTA and FQGNSA. The libraries of TRB cDNA were prepared using 5' RACE with UMI labels. TCRdb reanalyzed the 5' RACE reads, giving one entry per CDR3 protein sequence and no DNA. The sample data list over 100,000 distinct CDR3 sequences. Subsets of CD8+ T cells were each sorted in triplicate at about 300,000 cells apiece. Cells that were CD45RO-CCR7+CD27+CD95- constituted naive CD8+ T cells. This rearrangement joins TRBV7-2 to TRBJ2-7; TCRdb returns TRBD2, unconfirmable since there is no DNA. The TCR was taken from a human donor in good health. Some clones in this sample may be carry-over from other donors' samples. The sequencing input was naive CXCR3- CD8+ T cells from blood. Subset of the sample: CD45RO-CCR7+CD27+CD95- naive CD8+ T cells lacking CXCR3 (TNR3-). The CDR3 is CASTPPPPSGVSYEQYF.